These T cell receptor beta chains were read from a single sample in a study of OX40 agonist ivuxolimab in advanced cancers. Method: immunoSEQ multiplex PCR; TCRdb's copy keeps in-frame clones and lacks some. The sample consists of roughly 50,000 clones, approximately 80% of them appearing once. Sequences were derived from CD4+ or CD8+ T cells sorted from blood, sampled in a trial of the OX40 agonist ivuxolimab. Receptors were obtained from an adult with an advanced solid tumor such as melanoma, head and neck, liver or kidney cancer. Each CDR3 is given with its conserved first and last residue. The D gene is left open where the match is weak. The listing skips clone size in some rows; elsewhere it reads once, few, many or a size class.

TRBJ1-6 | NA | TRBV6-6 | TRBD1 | CASSDRGQGDSPLHF | TGTGCCAGCAGCGACAGGGGGCAAGGGGATTCACCCCTCCACTTT
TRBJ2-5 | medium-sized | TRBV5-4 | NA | CASSLAGVQETQYF | TGTGCCAGCAGCCTAGCTGGGGTCCAAGAGACCCAGTACTTC
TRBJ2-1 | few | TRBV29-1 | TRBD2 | CSILGGTRSSEQFF | TGCAGCATCCTCGGGGGGACTAGATCTAGTGAGCAGTTCTTC
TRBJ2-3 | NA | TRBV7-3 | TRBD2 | CASSSTSGSWVDTQYF | TGTGCCAGCAGCTCGACTAGCGGGAGTTGGGTGGATACGCAGTATTTT
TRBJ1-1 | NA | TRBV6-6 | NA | CASSYLVGTEAFF | TGTGCCAGCAGTTACTTAGTGGGAACTGAAGCTTTCTTT
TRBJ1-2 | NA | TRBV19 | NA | CASRTLGGDGYTF | TGTGCCAGTAGGACCCTGGGTGGCGATGGCTACACCTTC
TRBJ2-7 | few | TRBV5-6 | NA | CASSLRPVPSYEQYF | TGTGCCAGCAGCTTGAGGCCAGTTCCATCCTACGAGCAGTACTTC
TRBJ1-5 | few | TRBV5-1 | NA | CASSTTPRGCNQPQHF | TGCGCCAGCAGCACCACCCCAAGGGGATGCAATCAGCCCCAGCATTTT
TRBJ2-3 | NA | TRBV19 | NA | CASSYRTSTDTQYF | TGTGCCAGTAGTTACCGAACTAGCACAGATACGCAGTATTTT
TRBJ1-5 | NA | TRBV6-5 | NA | CASSRGRGNQPQHF | TGTGCCAGCAGTCGGGGCCGCGGCAATCAGCCCCAGCATTTT
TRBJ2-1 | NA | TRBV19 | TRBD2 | CASSTQLAGGYNEQFF | TGTGCCAGTAGTACCCAACTAGCGGGAGGATACAATGAGCAGTTCTTC
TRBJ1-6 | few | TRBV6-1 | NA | CASSRDSYNSPLHF | TGTGCCAGCAGCAGGGACTCCTATAATTCACCCCTCCACTTT
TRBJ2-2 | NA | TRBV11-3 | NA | CASSRRAGAGELFF | TGTGCCAGCAGCCGACGTGCAGGGGCCGGGGAGCTGTTTTTT
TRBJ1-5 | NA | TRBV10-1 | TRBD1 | CASSPGGGNQPQHF | TGCGCCAGCAGCCCAGGGGGTGGCAATCAGCCCCAGCATTTT
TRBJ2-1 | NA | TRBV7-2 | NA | CASSLGGVERSEQFF | TGTGCCAGCAGCTTGGGCGGGGTGGAAAGATCTGAGCAGTTCTTC
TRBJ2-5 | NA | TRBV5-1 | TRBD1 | CASSAAGTGQETQYF | TGCGCCAGCAGCGCGGCCGGGACAGGCCAAGAGACCCAGTACTTC